This T cell receptor (beta chain) emerged from a study of OX40 agonist ivuxolimab in advanced cancers. Across the whole study: Patients were dosed with the agonistic anti-OX40 (CD134) antibody ivuxolimab. The dose-escalation group included hepatocellular carcinoma, melanoma, renal cell carcinoma and head and neck cancer.

In germline, CDR1 is ENHRY, CDR2 SYGVKD. This CDR3 spans 15 amino acids. V was pared by 4 bases and J by 0 bases, with 9 bases between. This clone came up a few times. Blood specimens came from baseline, cycle 4 day 1, and cycle 7 day 1. The table came from immunoSEQ multiplex PCR; TCRdb's copy has only in-frame clones and leaves some out. Of under 80,000 clones in the sample, approximately 85% were seen once. Source: CD4+ or CD8+ T cells sorted from blood, taken in a trial of the OX40 agonist ivuxolimab. The clonotype originates from an adult with an advanced solid tumor such as melanoma, head and neck, liver or kidney cancer. V and J are TRBV10-3 and TRBJ2-2; D is ambiguous. CDR3 DNA sequence: TGTGCCATCAGTGGCCAAGGGCCGAACACCGGGGAGCTGTTTTTT. This translates into CAISGQGPNTGELFF.